What follows describes a single T cell receptor beta chain. Its antigen is unidentified. The CDR3 spans 12 residues. Germline lookup yields CDR1 GTSNPN and CDR2 SVGIG (reference sequence). V shed 0 bases and J shed 5 bases, with 8 bases lying between them. Primers for the PCR totalled 60 Vbeta and 13 Jbeta. The method was immunoSEQ multiplex PCR; TCRdb's version includes in-frame clones alone and lacks a portion of them. There are tens of thousands of clones in the sample, with approximately 5.1% held by the top ten. This entry is derived from a study of cytomegalovirus exposure and HLA in healthy donors. At the level of the study: In a previous analysis, some 110 million unique TCR beta sequences were found from approximately 180 million T cells.

Whole-study results and caveats: There were 160 or so TCR beta chains listed as cytomegalovirus-associated. Specificity for CMV antigens was confirmed in vitro for a few of the CMV-associated chains.

This sequence joins TRBV30 and TRBJ2-7; D remains unclear. Input material: PBMCs. This sequence originates from a man aged 25-45 years in good health and CMV-seropositive. This CDR3 is CAWSVGQDEQYF. CDR3 in DNA: TGTGCCTGGAGTGTAGGTCAGGACGAGCAGTACTTC. Supplemented by reference TRBV30 and TRBJ2-7, the full variable domain reads SQTIHQWPATLVQPVGSPLSLECTVEGTSNPNLYWYRQAAGRGLQLLFYSVGIGQISSEVPQNLSASRPQDRQFILSSKKLLLSDSGFYLCAWSVGQDEQYFGPGTRLTVT.